This T cell receptor (beta chain) comes out of a study of CD8 T cells in Susac syndrome. With random hexamers, 0.5 to 1 ug RNA was reverse transcribed. Each CDR3 protein gets one entry after TCRdb re-called the immunoSEQ multiplex PCR reads with MiXCR. This table has roughly 200,000 distinct CDR3 sequences, roughly 94% appearing once. Between the trimmed V and J ends, which lost 7 bases and 7 bases, there was a span of 17 bases. The CDR3 is 14 amino acids. Germline V gene data show CDR1 as ENHRY and CDR2 as SYGVKD. This chain uses TRBV10-3 with TRBJ2-1; D is possibly TRBD1 or TRBD2 (6 bases each). The source of this sequence is a human donor with Susac syndrome. What was sequenced was CD4+ T cells from PBMCs. The CDR3 DNA reads TGTGCCATCAACGGGGGCTCCTTTTGGAATGAGCAGTTCTTC. This codes for CAINGGSFWNEQFF.